This TCR beta chain stems from a study of siplizumab effects on memory and regulatory T cells. Study-level points and caveats: Proliferating siplizumab-culture Tregs lacked confirmation of suppressive function.

Points on this clone: What it binds is not known.

Trimming shortened V by 0 bases and J by 0 bases, and 6 bases separated the two germline ends. CDR1 is SGHRS and CDR2 is YFSETQ in the germline V gene. CDR3 length equals 14 residues. Clones were sequenced by immunoSEQ multiplex PCR, and TCRdb holds only the in-frame ones, with some missing. This table holds 70,000 or so clones, around 90% found once. This chain links TRBV5-1 with TRBJ1-1, with a possible D match to TRBD1 (5 bases). Sequenced material: CD8+ T cells sorted from blood. The receptor was isolated from a human donor in good health. In nucleotides, the CDR3 is TGCGCCAGCAGCTTGGAACAGGTGAACACTGAAGCTTTCTTT. Translating it yields CASSLEQVNTEAFF.